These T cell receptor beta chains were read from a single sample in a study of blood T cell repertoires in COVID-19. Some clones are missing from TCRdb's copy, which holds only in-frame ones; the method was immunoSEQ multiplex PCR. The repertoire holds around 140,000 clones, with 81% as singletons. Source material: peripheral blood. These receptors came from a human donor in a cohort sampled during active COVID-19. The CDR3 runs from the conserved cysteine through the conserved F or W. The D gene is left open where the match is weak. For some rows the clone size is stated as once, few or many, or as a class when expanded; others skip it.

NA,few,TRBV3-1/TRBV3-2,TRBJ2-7,TGTGCCAGCAGGAGGCTATCGAGTGACGAGCAGTACTTC,CASRRLSSDEQYF
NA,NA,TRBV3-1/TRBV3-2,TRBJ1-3,TGTGCCAGCAGCCAAGGCAGGGCTGGAAACACCATATATTTT,CASSQGRAGNTIYF
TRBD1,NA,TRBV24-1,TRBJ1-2,TGTGCCACCAGTGACCCAAGGACAGGGACGGGCTACACCTTC,CATSDPRTGTGYTF
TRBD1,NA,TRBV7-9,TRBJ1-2,TGTGCCAGCAGCTTATTGGACAGGTTTAACTATGGCTACACCTTC,CASSLLDRFNYGYTF
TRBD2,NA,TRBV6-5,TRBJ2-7,TGTGCCAGCAGTTACTGGGGGGGAGACTCCTACGAGCAGTACTTC,CASSYWGGDSYEQYF
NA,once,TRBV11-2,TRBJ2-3,TGTGCCAGCAGCTTACGGGAGCGGGGCACAGATACGCAGTATTTT,CASSLRERGTDTQYF
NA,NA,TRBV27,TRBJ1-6,TGTGCCAGCAGTTTAGCGCCTACAGGGTTTAATAACTTTAAAAGCTATAATTCACCCCTCCACTTT,CASSLAPTGFNNFKSYNSPLHF
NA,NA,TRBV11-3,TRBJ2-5,TGTGCCAGCAAGTTAGAACGCAGATCCAGTCTCCATCAAGAGACCCAGTACTTC,CASKLERRSSLHQETQYF
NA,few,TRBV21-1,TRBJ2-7,TGTGCCAGCAACGGCCCTGGGGCAGGGTACGAGCAGTACTTC,CASNGPGAGYEQYF
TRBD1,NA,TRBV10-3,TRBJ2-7,TGTGCCATCAAGGGACAGAGCTCCTACGAGCAGTACTTC,CAIKGQSSYEQYF
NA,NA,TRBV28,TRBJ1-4,TGTGCCAGCAGTTTGGGCCGCAGGGTTAATGAAAAACTGTTTTTT,CASSLGRRVNEKLFF
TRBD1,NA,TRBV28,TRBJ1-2,TGTGCCAGCAGTTCTAACCCCGGGACAGGGTATGGCTACACCTTC,CASSSNPGTGYGYTF
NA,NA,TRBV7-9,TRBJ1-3,TGTGCCAGCAGCTTCAGTACTGGAAACACCATATATTTT,CASSFSTGNTIYF
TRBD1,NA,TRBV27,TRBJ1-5,TGTGCCAGCAGGGGGGGTACAGGGGCGGATCAGCCCCAGCATTTT,CASRGGTGADQPQHF
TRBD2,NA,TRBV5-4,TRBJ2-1,TGTGCCAGCAGCCCTAGCGGGGCCTCCTACAATGAGCAGTTCTTC,CASSPSGASYNEQFF
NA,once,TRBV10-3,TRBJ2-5,TGTGCCACCGCCCCACTAGCAGACCAAGAGACCCAGTACTTC,CATAPLADQETQYF
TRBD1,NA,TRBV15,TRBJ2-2,TGTGCCACCAGCAGAGCGTCCAGAGCAGGACAGGGAAGGACCGGGGAGCTGTTTTTT,CATSRASRAGQGRTGELFF
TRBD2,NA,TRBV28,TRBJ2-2,TGTGCCACCGCAAAGCGGGACCCAACTTACGACACCGGGGAGCTGTTTTTT,CATAKRDPTYDTGELFF
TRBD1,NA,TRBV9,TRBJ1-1,TGTGCCAGCAGCTTACGAACAGGGGCTGAAGCTTTCTTT,CASSLRTGAEAFF
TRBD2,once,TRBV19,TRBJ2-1,TGTGCCAGTAGTATCTTCGGGACTAGCTCTTACAATGAGCAGTTCTTC,CASSIFGTSSYNEQFF
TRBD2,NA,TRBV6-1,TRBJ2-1,TGTGCCAGCAGTGAACGTCCGTCTAGCGGGAGGGGAGTGCAGTTCTTC,CASSERPSSGRGVQFF
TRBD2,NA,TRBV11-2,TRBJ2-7,TGTGCCAGCAGCTTTCAACTAGCGGGAGGCCCAAGCTCCTACGAGCAGTACTTC,CASSFQLAGGPSSYEQYF
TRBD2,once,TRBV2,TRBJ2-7,TGTGCCAGCCGGAGTGGGAGGGGCTCCTACGAGCAGTACTTC,CASRSGRGSYEQYF
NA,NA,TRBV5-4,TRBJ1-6,TGTGCCAGCAGCTCCCGTCTCCCAGGGGCTAATTCACCCCTCCACTTT,CASSSRLPGANSPLHF
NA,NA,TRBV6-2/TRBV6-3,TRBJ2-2,TGTGCCAGCAGTGCCGGGACACTTACTTTGAACACCGGGGAGCTGTTTTTT,CASSAGTLTLNTGELFF
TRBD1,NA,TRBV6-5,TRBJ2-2,TGTGCCAGCAGTTACTCGAGAGGGGGCGGCACCGGGGAGCTGTTTTTT,CASSYSRGGGTGELFF